This note documents a single T cell receptor (beta chain) sequence. This record comes from a study of blood T cell repertoires in COVID-19. Study information: In each case, the material was cDNA or gDNA derived from T cells, B-cell-depleted T cells, or PBMCs.

Under the authors' procedure: Reference gene primer amplification gave estimated nucleated cell counts. Repertoires were generated with immunoSEQ multiplex PCR, while TCRdb's copy carries only in-frame clones and drops some. Clonal size and the V and J genes are those of that table, whereas D and trimming came from the DNA. The data hold 200,000 to 250,000 clones, with about four fifths observed a single time. Source material: peripheral blood. This receptor was obtained from a woman of 80 years or more with acute or convalescent COVID-19.

The CDR3 nucleotides are TGTGCCAGCAGCCGAACAGGGGGGGCCTACAATGAGCAGTTCTTC. It specifies CASSRTGGAYNEQFF. J is TRBJ2-1 and V is TRBV14, with D possibly TRBD1 on 8 matching bases. This CDR3 contains 15 residues. Germline V lookup: CDR1 SGHDN, CDR2 FVKESK. V was pared by 4 bases and J by 2 bases, with 12 bases between.